The next 32 T cell receptor beta chains were all read from a single sample in a study of OX40 agonist ivuxolimab in advanced cancers. Only in-frame clones appear in the TCRdb table, and some are missing; sequencing was by immunoSEQ multiplex PCR. The sample yields about 84,000 clones, around 90% seen once. This sample comprised CD4+ or CD8+ T cells sorted from blood, obtained in a trial of the OX40 agonist ivuxolimab. These receptors originate from an adult with an advanced solid tumor such as melanoma, head and neck, liver or kidney cancer.

The genes are TRBV27 and TRBJ1-2; 8 bases fit TRBD1. Germline CDR1 MNHEY, CDR2 SMNVEV (reference sequence). This CDR3 region has 14 residues. V lost 6 bases and J lost 5; bases outside the gene matches: 8. In nucleotides, the CDR3 is TGTGCCAGCAGAGCAGGGGGCAAGAGGTATGGCTACACCTTC. Amino acids: CASRAGGKRYGYTF.

The V gene is TRBV2, the J gene TRBJ1-1; tentatively, D is TRBD1 (6 bases). Germline V gene data show CDR1 as SNHLY and CDR2 as FYNNEI. This CDR3 is 12 amino acids long. The V end was cut by 9 bases, the J end by 5 bases, with 13 bases between. CDR3 in amino acids: CASSVGQTEAFF. In DNA, the CDR3 is TGTGCCAGTTCGGTCGGACAGACTGAAGCTTTCTTT.

The chain recombines TRBV27 with TRBJ1-2; possibly TRBD1 for D (5 bases). The CDR3 totals 17 residues. V was pared by 5 bases and J by 4 bases, with 23 bases between. Germline V gene lookup returns CDR1 MNHEY and CDR2 SMNVEV (reference sequence). The CDR3 here is CASSPSPGPKAIYGYTF. As DNA, the CDR3 is TGTGCCAGCAGTCCCTCGCCGGGACCGAAAGCGATCTATGGCTACACCTTC.

This clone appeared a single time. This chain joins TRBV27 and TRBJ1-4, with 7 bases that match TRBD1. In germline, CDR1 is MNHEY, CDR2 SMNVEV (reference sequence). The CDR3 sequence is 15 residues long. V lost 6 bases to trimming and J lost 4 bases; unmatched junction nucleotides: 8. The CDR3 region has the DNA TGTGCCAGCAGCACGAAAAGACAGGGTAATGAAAAACTGTTTTTT. Translating gives CASSTKRQGNEKLFF. Filled out from reference TRBV27 and TRBJ1-4, the complete variable domain reads EAQVTQNPRYLITVTGKKLTVTCSQNMNHEYMSWYRQDPGLGLRQIYYSMNVEVTDKGDVPEGYKVSRKEKRNFPLILESPSPNQTSLYFCASSTKRQGNEKLFFGSGTQLSVL.

The V and J genes are TRBV14 and TRBJ2-1; 7 bases align to TRBD2. V shed 6 bases and J 7 bases; nucleotides not matched to a gene: 12. CDR3 size: 15 residues. Germline CDR1 SGHDN, CDR2 FVKESK. The CDR3 loop is CASRDRAGRKNEQFF. Written as DNA, the CDR3 is TGTGCCAGCAGAGATCGAGCGGGACGGAAGAATGAGCAGTTCTTC.

J is TRBJ2-6 and V is TRBV18; D is possibly TRBD1 or TRBD2 (6 bases each). In germline, CDR1 is KGHSH, CDR2 LQKENI. V was trimmed by 4 bases and J by 14 bases, leaving 30 bases between them. The CDR3 extends over 18 amino acids. The CDR3 nucleotides read TGTGCCAGCTCACACTTTAGGGACATTTACAAAGCGGGCCAACTCCTGACTTTC. The encoded protein is CASSHFRDIYKAGQLLTF.

V usage is TRBV9 and J usage is TRBJ1-4; D gene ambiguous. The CDR3 sequence is 14 residues long. Germline V gene data show CDR1 as SGDLS and CDR2 as YYNGEE. Trimming pared 0 bases from V and 2 bases from J, leaving 5 bases between. The CDR3 sequence: CASSVVATNEKLFF. CDR3 bases: TGTGCCAGCAGCGTAGTGGCGACTAATGAAAAACTGTTTTTT.

CDR3: CASSLSGWTGIRTDTQYF. DNA of the CDR3: TGTGCCAGCAGCTTATCAGGCTGGACAGGGATACGCACAGATACGCAGTATTTT. This rearrangement joins TRBV7-8 to TRBJ2-3; TRBD1 matches 8 bases. Trimming removed 2 bases from V and 1 base from J; junction bases left unmatched: 11. The CDR3 loop spans 18 amino acids. Germline lookup yields CDR1 SGHVS and CDR2 FQNEAQ.

The genes are TRBV2 and TRBJ1-5, with D perhaps matching TRBD1 (5 bases). Per the germline V gene, CDR1 is SNHLY and CDR2 is FYNNEI. The V and J ends lost 5 bases and 2 bases respectively, with 13 bases between them. CDR3 length equals 15 residues. The CDR3 bases are TGTGCCAGCAGTCCGGGGCTGGGAGGCAATCAGCCCCAGCATTTT. Translation: CASSPGLGGNQPQHF. Complete variable domain (other parts from reference TRBV2 and TRBJ1-5): EPEVTQTPSHQVTQMGQEVILRCVPISNHLYFYWYRQILGQKVEFLVSFYNNEISEKSEIFDDQFSVERPDGSNFTLKIRSTKLEDSAMYFCASSPGLGGNQPQHFGDGTRLSIL.

On this clone: One end of the junction fails to match germline, which may point to a read error. The chain carries TRBV27 and TRBJ2-2, with D perhaps TRBD2 (6 bases). Germline CDR1 MNHEY, CDR2 SMNVEV (reference sequence). The CDR3 totals 17 residues. The CDR3 DNA follows: TGTGCCAGCCGTTTATGGGGGACTGATCCGAACACCGGGGAGCTGTTTTTT. Translated, it gives CASRLWGTDPNTGELFF.

The genes are TRBV5-6 and TRBJ1-1; D not certain. This CDR3 has 16 amino acids. Germline V CDR1 and CDR2: SGHDT, YYEEEE. Between the trimmed V and J ends, which lost 0 bases and 0 bases, there was a span of 12 bases. The CDR3 DNA sequence: TGTGCCAGCAGCTTGGGAAGGGCGGGGTTGAACACTGAAGCTTTCTTT. As protein: CASSLGRAGLNTEAFF.

V gene TRBV5-1 combines with J gene TRBJ2-3, with D tentatively TRBD1 or TRBD2 (5 bases each). Germline V gene data show CDR1 as SGHRS and CDR2 as YFSETQ. CDR3 length: 15 amino acids. Trimming removed 4 bases from V and 7 bases from J, with 19 bases in between. This CDR3 is CASSDGAKLSNTQYF. The CDR3 DNA reads as TGCGCCAGCAGCGACGGGGCTAAATTATCGAATACGCAGTATTTT. The full variable domain, in which reference TRBV5-1 and TRBJ2-3 provide the parts outside the CDR3, is KAGVTQTPRYLIKTRGQQVTLSCSPISGHRSVSWYQQTPGQGLQFLFEYFSETQRNKGNFPGRFSGRQFSNSRSEMNVSTLELGDSALYLCASSDGAKLSNTQYFGPGTRLTVL.

The chain recombines TRBV18 with TRBJ2-7; D remains unclear. The CDR3 is made up of 14 amino acids. CDR1 is KGHSH, CDR2 LQKENI, per germline. The germline V and J ends were trimmed by 4 bases and 5 bases, with 15 bases remaining between them. CDR3: CASSRSIGLHEQYF. DNA for the CDR3: TGTGCCAGCTCACGTTCCATCGGTCTCCACGAGCAGTACTTC.

This clone was found once. V gene TRBV28 combines with J gene TRBJ1-3, with D perhaps matching TRBD1 (6 bases). Deletions cut 8 bases from V and 0 bases from J, with 20 bases between. CDR3 size: 17 residues. Germline V gene data show CDR1 as MDHEN and CDR2 as SYDVKM. The CDR3 DNA reads as TGTGCCAGCGGCCCCCGTTGGGGGACAAGCTCTGGAAACACCATATATTTT. Protein product: CASGPRWGTSSGNTIYF.

The V and J genes are TRBV5-4 and TRBJ1-2; D unclear. Germline CDR1 reads SGHNT; CDR2 reads YYREEE (reference sequence). The CDR3 covers 14 residues. Trimming stripped 0 bases from V and 2 bases from J, with 8 bases between. DNA for the CDR3: TGTGCCAGCAGCTTGGGCCAGTTAAACTATGGCTACACCTTC. Its protein is CASSLGQLNYGYTF.

CDR3 sequence reads: CAWSVQSEQFF. The CDR3 DNA reads as TGTGCCTGGAGTGTACAAAGTGAGCAGTTCTTC. This chain connects TRBV30 to TRBJ2-1; the D is unclear. Germline assignment: CDR1 GTSNPN and CDR2 SVGIG (reference sequence). CDR3 length equals 11 residues. The V end lost 0 bases, the J end lost 9 bases, and 6 bases lay between the germline ends.

This chain uses TRBV29-1 with TRBJ2-2; perhaps TRBD2 as D (6 bases). Looked up from germline, CDR1 is SQVTM and CDR2 is ANQGSEA. The CDR3 consists of 13 residues. The ends were cut back, 3 bases at V and 1 base at J, with 6 bases in the middle. CDR3 in DNA: TGCAGCGTTGACGGGGGGAACACCGGGGAGCTGTTTTTT. Amino acid sequence: CSVDGGNTGELFF.

V gene TRBV5-4 combines with J gene TRBJ1-2, with 12 bases that match TRBD1. CDR1 and CDR2 (germline): SGHNT, YYREEE (reference sequence). Trimming at V came to 3 bases and at J to 9 bases, leaving 9 bases not matched to a gene. The length of the CDR3 is 15 residues. CDR3 sequence: CASSWGPGQGARYTF. CDR3 in DNA: TGTGCCAGCAGCTGGGGGCCGGGACAGGGGGCCCGCTACACCTTC.

The V call is TRBV5-4, the J call TRBJ2-3; 9 nucleotides line up with TRBD1. The V gene end was trimmed by 0 bases and the J gene end by 4 bases; junction bases not matched to a gene: 6. The CDR3 spans 16 residues. The germline CDR1 and CDR2 sequences are SGHNT and YYREEE (reference sequence). CDR3 residues: CASSLVGQGRADTQYF. The CDR3 nucleotides read TGTGCCAGCAGCTTGGTGGGACAGGGAAGGGCAGATACGCAGTATTTT.

This chain uses TRBV5-1 with TRBJ1-2; D not resolved. Germline V CDR1 and CDR2: SGHRS, YFSETQ. V lost 0 bases to trimming and J lost 2 bases, with 11 bases between them. The CDR3 extends over 15 amino acids. This CDR3 is CASSLDTPDNYGYTF. Written as DNA, the CDR3 is TGCGCCAGCAGCTTGGACACTCCGGACAACTATGGCTACACCTTC.

This clone occurred a few times. This chain connects TRBV5-1 to TRBJ2-6; 11 bases align to TRBD2. The germline gives CDR1 SGHRS, CDR2 YFSETQ. Trimming removed 0 bases from V and 0 bases from J; junction bases left unmatched: 8. The CDR3 is 20 residues long. The CDR3 reads CASSLDPTSGVASGANVLTF. Here the CDR3 DNA reads TGCGCCAGCAGCTTGGACCCGACTAGCGGGGTCGCCTCTGGGGCCAACGTCCTGACTTTC.

The chain is built from TRBV7-2 and TRBJ2-3; D may be TRBD2 (5 bases). Germline CDR1 is SGHTA and CDR2 is FQGNSA. V dropped 1 base and J dropped 4 bases, with 12 bases sitting between them. The length of the CDR3 is 15 residues. The CDR3 spells CASSLEGFGADTQYF. The CDR3 DNA is TGTGCCAGCAGCTTAGAAGGATTCGGGGCAGATACGCAGTATTTT. The variable domain in full, with the rest retrieved from reference TRBV7-2 and TRBJ2-3, is GAGVSQSPSNKVTEKGKDVELRCDPISGHTALYWYRQSLGQGLEFLIYFQGNSAPDKSGLPSDRFSAERTGGSVSTLTIQRTQQEDSAVYLCASSLEGFGADTQYFGPGTRLTVL.

The rearrangement links TRBV25-1 to TRBJ2-7; 9 bases are a match to TRBD1. Per the germline V gene, CDR1 is MGHDK and CDR2 is SYGVNS. Trimming took 0 bases from V and 5 from J; bases not matched to a gene: 8. CDR3 length: 16 amino acids. DNA of the CDR3: TGTGCCAGCAGTGAATATTGGGGACAGGGTGTCAACGAGCAGTACTTC. Protein product: CASSEYWGQGVNEQYF.

The rearrangement uses TRBV30 and TRBJ1-5; the D gene is possibly TRBD1 (6 bases). V dropped 1 base and J dropped 5 bases, with 9 bases sitting between them. CDR1 GTSNPN and CDR2 SVGIG come from the germline V gene (reference sequence). The CDR3 has 13 residues. CDR3 in amino acids: CAWSGSGDQPQHF. For the CDR3, the DNA is TGTGCCTGGAGTGGCTCAGGGGATCAGCCCCAGCATTTT.

This clone has just one count. The chain carries TRBV11-2 and TRBJ1-1; 8 bases line up with TRBD1. Germline loops: CDR1 SGHAT, CDR2 FQNNGV. V was pared by 3 bases and J by 6 bases, with 6 bases of the junction left unmatched. This CDR3 contains 14 residues. CDR3 amino acids: CASSFGQGAAEAFF. The CDR3 DNA reads TGTGCCAGCAGCTTTGGGCAGGGGGCCGCTGAAGCTTTCTTT.

This chain uses TRBV28 with TRBJ2-7; the match to TRBD2 covers 9 bases. Germline V CDR1 and CDR2: MDHEN, SYDVKM. The CDR3 covers 14 residues. V trimming: 8 bases; J trimming: 4 bases; junction bases outside the gene matches: 9. For the CDR3, the DNA is TGTGCCAGCGGAAGGACTAGCGTTCTTTACGAGCAGTACTTC. Translation: CASGRTSVLYEQYF.

The chain has TRBV5-1 and TRBJ1-3; 7 nucleotides line up with TRBD1. From germline, CDR1 is SGHRS and CDR2 YFSETQ. With 3 bases clipped from V and 2 bases from J, the junction kept 5 bases outside the gene matches. The CDR3 spans 15 residues. CDR3 in amino acids: CASSSGQTTGNTIYF. CDR3 DNA: TGCGCCAGCAGCTCGGGACAGACAACTGGAAACACCATATATTTT.

The chain is built from TRBV29-1 and TRBJ2-2; 11 bases are shared with TRBD2. The CDR3 covers 17 residues. Trimming cost V 7 bases and J 4 bases; bases outside gene matches: 14. Germline values: CDR1 SQVTM, CDR2 ANQGSEA. CDR3 sequence: CSAEAASGRWGTGELFF. DNA of the CDR3: TGCAGCGCCGAGGCGGCTAGCGGGAGGTGGGGCACCGGGGAGCTGTTTTTT.

This chain connects TRBV19 to TRBJ2-1, with 10 bases identical to TRBD2. The CDR3 sequence is 16 residues long. Looked up from germline, CDR1 is LNHDA and CDR2 is SQIVND (reference sequence). J lost 6 bases, V lost 0 bases, and 5 bases had no gene match. CDR3 DNA: TGTGCCAGTAGTATAGATCACAGCGGGGGGGCCAATGAGCAGTTCTTC. It is translated as CASSIDHSGGANEQFF.

This clone was counted a single time. The chain combines TRBV5-4 with TRBJ2-7, with D possibly being TRBD1 (6 bases). Trimming shortened V by 0 bases and J by 5 bases, and 12 bases separated the two germline ends. Per germline, CDR1 SGHNT and CDR2 YYREEE (reference sequence). The CDR3 spans 14 residues. The CDR3 region is CASSLAGVHHEQYF. The CDR3 DNA reads TGTGCCAGCAGCTTGGCAGGGGTCCATCACGAGCAGTACTTC.

The rearrangement links TRBV27 to TRBJ2-7; no reliable D call. Germline V gives CDR1 MNHEY, CDR2 SMNVEV (reference sequence). Trimming took 4 bases from V and 2 from J, leaving 12 bases between them. The CDR3 covers 14 residues. The CDR3 loop reads CASSSLGETYEQYF. In DNA form, the CDR3 reads TGTGCCAGCAGTTCGCTTGGGGAAACCTACGAGCAGTACTTC.

This rearrangement joins TRBV19 to TRBJ2-5, with 7 bases lining up with TRBD2. Germline V gives CDR1 LNHDA, CDR2 SQIVND (reference sequence). The CDR3 contains 15 residues. The V and J ends lost 3 bases and 1 base, in that order; junction bases with no gene match: 5. CDR3 nucleotide sequence: TGTGCCAGTAGTATTATGACTAGCCCCCAAGAGACCCAGTACTTC. Protein sequence: CASSIMTSPQETQYF.